This T cell receptor (beta chain) is from a study of CD8 T cells in ankylosing spondylitis (dated by TCRdb to 2015 to 2018). Background on the whole study: The study profiled T cell receptor beta repertoires in healthy donors and ankylosing spondylitis patients to find disease-linked TCR variants. The whole study cohort included some 100 healthy donors and 20 to 30 ankylosing spondylitis patients. Peripheral blood was sampled, and synovial fluid was also collected from ankylosing spondylitis patients.

Taken from the germline V gene, the CDR1 and CDR2 loops are SGHAT and FQNNGV. V has 6 bases trimmed and J has 1 base trimmed; junction bases matching no gene number 7. From the cysteine up to the phenylalanine, the CDR3 has a length of 16 residues. Of all the DNA, just the CDR3 is kept, 48 bases in frame from base 1. Comments on this clonotype: Its specific antigen is unknown. Base qualities are not provided; no much larger clone lies one nucleotide away.

The study at large found these results: Some motif variants were previously reported in synovial fluid and blood of reactive arthritis patients, suggesting common disease-initiation mechanisms. The disease-linked clones showed a CD8+ phenotype and occurred at relatively low frequencies in peripheral blood. Significant enrichment of the disease-linked clones was reported in matched synovial fluid samples from ankylosing spondylitis patients. Blood from ankylosing spondylitis patients appeared to be characterized by a TCR beta motif made up of several highly homologous amino acid variants.

Sequencing was carried out with an Illumina HiSeq 2500. Quantitative 5'-RACE with molecular barcodes was the method used to prepare the TCR beta libraries. Per the authors' processing: Disease-linked TCR variants were identified with a new computational method built on a probabilistic model of VDJ rearrangement. Using fastp at Q25 and MiXCR, TCRdb reprocessed the public reads and kept productive beta chains. Rows are combined by CDR3 protein, so each entry shows the most common genes and DNA. In this record, the V and J calls reflect TCRdb's handling and not the investigators' own analysis. This sample has 250,000 to 300,000 distinct CDR3 sequences in its table, and 20% of those were observed once. Jointly, the top ten make up 7.8% of the sample.

The specimen was blood, either unsorted or a sorted T cell fraction (not recorded which). This sequence uses TRBV11-2 and TRBJ2-4; 9 central nucleotides agree with TRBD1. This TCR was sampled from a male donor with ankylosing spondylitis or in good health (not recorded which). The CDR3 here reads CASRDTGGAAKNIQYF. The DNA is TGTGCCAGCAGGGATACAGGGGGCGCGGCCAAAAACATTCAGTACTTC.